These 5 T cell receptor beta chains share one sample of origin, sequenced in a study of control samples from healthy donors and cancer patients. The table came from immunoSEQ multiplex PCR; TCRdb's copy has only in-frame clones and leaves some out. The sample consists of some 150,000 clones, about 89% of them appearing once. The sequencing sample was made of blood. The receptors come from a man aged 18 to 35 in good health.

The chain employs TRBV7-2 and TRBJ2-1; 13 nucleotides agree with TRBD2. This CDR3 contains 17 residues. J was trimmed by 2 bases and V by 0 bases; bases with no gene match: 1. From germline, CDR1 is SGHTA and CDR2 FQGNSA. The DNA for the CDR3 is TGTGCCAGCAGCTTAGCCGGGACTAGCGGGGCCTACAATGAGCAGTTCTTC. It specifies CASSLAGTSGAYNEQFF. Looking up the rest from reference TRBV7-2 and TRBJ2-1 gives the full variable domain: GAGVSQSPSNKVTEKGKDVELRCDPISGHTALYWYRQSLGQGLEFLIYFQGNSAPDKSGLPSDRFSAERTGGSVSTLTIQRTQQEDSAVYLCASSLAGTSGAYNEQFFGPGTRLTVL.

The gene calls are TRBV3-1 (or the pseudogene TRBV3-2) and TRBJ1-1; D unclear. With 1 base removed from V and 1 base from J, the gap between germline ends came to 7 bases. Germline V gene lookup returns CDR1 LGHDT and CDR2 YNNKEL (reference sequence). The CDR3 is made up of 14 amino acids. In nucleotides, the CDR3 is TGTGCCAGCAGCCAAGGTTCACAGAACACTGAAGCTTTCTTT. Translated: CASSQGSQNTEAFF.

CDR3 coding DNA: TGTGCCAGCAGCTTAGCATCATCCTACGAGCAGTACTTC. As protein: CASSLASSYEQYF. This rearrangement joins TRBV7-2 to TRBJ2-7; D remains unclear. Deletions cut 0 bases from V and 1 base from J, with 4 bases between. The CDR3 extends over 13 amino acids. Germline V lookup: CDR1 SGHTA, CDR2 FQGNSA.

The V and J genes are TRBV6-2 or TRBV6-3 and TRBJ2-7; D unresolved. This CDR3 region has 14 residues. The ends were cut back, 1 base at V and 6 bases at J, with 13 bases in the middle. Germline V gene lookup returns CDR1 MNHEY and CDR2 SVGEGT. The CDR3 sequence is CASSYYKSPREQYF. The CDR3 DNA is TGTGCCAGCAGTTACTACAAAAGTCCCCGCGAGCAGTACTTC.

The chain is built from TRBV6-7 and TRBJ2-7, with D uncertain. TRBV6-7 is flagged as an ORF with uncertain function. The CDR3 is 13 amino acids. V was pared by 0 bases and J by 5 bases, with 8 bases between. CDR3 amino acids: CASSYSMRHEQYF. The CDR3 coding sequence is TGTGCCAGCAGTTACTCGATGCGGCACGAGCAGTACTTC.